These 16 T cell receptor beta chains were sequenced from one sample in a study of T-cell memory formation after mild COVID-19. TCRdb fed the 5' RACE reads into MiXCR, producing one record per CDR3 protein. The sample holds some 69,000 distinct CDR3 sequences, 16% seen once. The material sequenced was PBMCs or a T cell subset sorted from them (not recorded which). The receptor set was obtained from an adult woman who had mild COVID-19 (a few samples of this study predate the infection). Cell type and time point are not known.

This clonotype was seen only a few times. The chain carries TRBV7-3 and TRBJ1-2; D is possibly TRBD1 (6 bases). This CDR3 comprises 14 residues. Trimming stripped 2 bases from V and 5 bases from J, with 12 bases between. Germline CDR1 and CDR2: SGHTA and FQGTGA. The CDR3 region has the DNA TGTGCCAGCAGCTTAGGGGGCGCTGGGTATGGCTACACCTTC. It encodes CASSLGGAGYGYTF.

J is TRBJ2-3 and V is TRBV15, with 9 nucleotides matching TRBD2. The germline CDR1 and CDR2 sequences are LNHNV and YYDKDF (reference sequence). The CDR3 spans 14 residues. Trimming removed 8 bases from V and 1 base from J; junction bases left unmatched: 4. This chain's CDR3 is CATYSGGRTDTQYF. The CDR3 DNA reads as TGTGCCACCTATAGCGGGGGACGCACAGATACGCAGTATTTT.

This clonotype was seen only a few times. The chain combines TRBV9 with TRBJ2-1; D gene unclear. The CDR3 spans 13 residues. Between the trimmed V and J ends, which lost 2 bases and 6 bases, there was a span of 9 bases. The germline gives CDR1 SGDLS, CDR2 YYNGEE. CDR3 DNA: TGTGCCAGCAGCGTTTCAGGTCCCAATGAGCAGTTCTTC. This sequence encodes CASSVSGPNEQFF.

The V gene is TRBV11-2, the J gene TRBJ2-4; D gene uncertain. Per germline, CDR1 SGHAT and CDR2 FQNNGV. The CDR3 consists of 14 residues. V lost 3 bases and J lost 0, with 6 bases in between. CDR3 bases: TGTGCCAGCAGCTTTTTCCTAGCCAAAAACATTCAGTACTTC. It encodes CASSFFLAKNIQYF.

This clonotype was detected a few times. The chain links TRBV15 to TRBJ1-2; D remains ambiguous. Trimming took 6 bases from V and 8 from J, leaving 13 bases between them. The CDR3 has 12 amino acids. Germline-derived CDR1 and CDR2 are LNHNV and YYDKDF (reference sequence). CDR3 sequence (DNA): TGTGCCACCAGAGAGGATCGGACGGGCTACACCTTC. Translating it yields CATREDRTGYTF. Looking up the rest from reference TRBV15 and TRBJ1-2 gives the full variable domain: DAMVIQNPRYQVTQFGKPVTLSCSQTLNHNVMYWYQQKSSQAPKLLFHYYDKDFNNEADTPDNFQSRRPNTSFCFLDIRSPGLGDTAMYLCATREDRTGYTFGSGTRLTVV.

The V call is TRBV7-9, the J call TRBJ1-1; TRBD1 matches 9 bases. Trimming cost V 6 bases and J 2 bases; bases outside gene matches: 4. Germline values: CDR1 SEHNR, CDR2 FQNEAQ (reference sequence). The CDR3 length is 14 residues. As DNA, the CDR3 is TGTGCCAGCAGTACAGGGGGCGATAACACTGAAGCTTTCTTT. Protein: CASSTGGDNTEAFF.

This sequence joins TRBV5-4 and TRBJ2-3; 7 bases are a match to TRBD2. CDR1 is SGHNT, CDR2 YYREEE, per germline (reference sequence). This CDR3 is built from 17 residues. The V gene end was trimmed by 5 bases and the J gene end by 2 bases; junction bases not matched to a gene: 14. CDR3 DNA sequence: TGTGCCAGCAGGGGGAGACTAGCCATAACCCCCACAGATACGCAGTATTTT. It encodes CASRGRLAITPTDTQYF.

This clonotype appeared a few times. The genes are TRBV9 and TRBJ2-3; 11 nucleotides line up with TRBD2. The V gene's germline CDR1 is SGDLS and CDR2 YYNGEE. The V segment lost 0 bases and the J segment 3 bases; nucleotides outside the gene matches: 6. This CDR3 has 17 residues. The CDR3 protein is CASSVAPGLADTDTQYF. The CDR3 DNA reads as TGTGCCAGCAGCGTAGCGCCGGGACTAGCGGATACAGATACGCAGTATTTT. Full variable domain (remainder filled in from reference TRBV9 and TRBJ2-3): DSGVTQTPKHLITATGQRVTLRCSPRSGDLSVYWYQQSLDQGLQFLIQYYNGEERAKGNILERFSAQQFPDLHSELNLSSLELGDSALYFCASSVAPGLADTDTQYFGPGTRLTVL.

The table lists this clonotype with a few counts. This chain uses TRBV7-9 with TRBJ2-7, with D perhaps matching TRBD2 (6 bases). Trimming took 4 bases from V and 0 from J, leaving 16 bases between them. Germline assignment: CDR1 SEHNR and CDR2 FQNEAQ (reference sequence). This CDR3 is built from 16 residues. The CDR3 DNA sequence: TGTGCCAGCAGCTCCCGAGCGGAGGGTCCCTCCTACGAGCAGTACTTC. Translation: CASSSRAEGPSYEQYF.

This chain uses TRBV5-1 with TRBJ2-7; maybe TRBD1 (7 bases). V shed 3 bases and J shed 4 bases, with 20 bases lying between them. The CDR3 is made up of 16 amino acids. Per germline, CDR1 SGHRS and CDR2 YFSETQ. CDR3: CASSSMQGGTLYEQYF. CDR3 coding DNA: TGCGCCAGCAGCTCGATGCAGGGGGGAACCCTATACGAGCAGTACTTC.

The CDR3 sequence is CASSGRAGELFF. The CDR3 coding sequence is TGTGCCAGCAGTGGCCGGGCCGGGGAGCTGTTTTTT. V and J are TRBV12-3 or TRBV12-4 and TRBJ2-2; D gene unclear. Trimming cost V 5 bases and J 6 bases, with 7 bases left between them. The CDR3 runs 12 residues.

This clonotype showed up just a few times. The J gene is TRBJ2-7, the V gene TRBV4-3, with TRBD1 matching over 8 bases. J gave up 1 base and V 0 bases, and 2 bases lay outside the gene matches. The CDR3 is made up of 15 amino acids. The germline gives CDR1 LGHNA, CDR2 YSLEER. The CDR3 here is CASSQDRQGSYEQYF. The DNA of the CDR3 is TGCGCCAGCAGCCAAGATCGACAGGGGTCCTACGAGCAGTACTTC.

The rearrangement links TRBV19 to TRBJ2-1, with 7 bases fitting TRBD2. Germline V lookup: CDR1 LNHDA, CDR2 SQIVND (reference sequence). The CDR3 is 15 amino acids. V was clipped by 5 bases and J by 6 bases; unmatched bases: 10. The CDR3, as DNA: TGTGCCAGTAGTTATGGGGGAGGGCCTTCCAATGAGCAGTTCTTC. Its translation: CASSYGGGPSNEQFF.

The V and J genes are TRBV20-1 and TRBJ2-4, with a weak D call TRBD1 (6 bases). Germline V gene lookup returns CDR1 DFQATT and CDR2 SNEGSKA (reference sequence). V lost 0 bases and J lost 8, with 14 bases in between. This CDR3 contains 14 residues. Written as DNA, the CDR3 is TGCAGTGCTAGAGATCGGGCAGGGGAGCACATTCAGTACTTC. This sequence encodes CSARDRAGEHIQYF.

V gene TRBV9 combines with J gene TRBJ2-7; no reliable D call. Germline CDR1 SGDLS, CDR2 YYNGEE. This CDR3 has 16 residues. V was cut by 1 base and J by 4 bases, with 18 bases left in between. This CDR3 is CASSVPPRRVLYEQYF. DNA for the CDR3: TGTGCCAGCAGCGTACCCCCCCGTAGGGTATTGTACGAGCAGTACTTC.

The rearrangement links TRBV7-8 to TRBJ2-2, with D uncertain. Germline V gives CDR1 SGHVS, CDR2 FQNEAQ. This CDR3 spans 15 amino acids. V was trimmed by 1 base and J by 8 bases, leaving 14 bases between them. The CDR3 is CASSLVRQGGGELFF. CDR3 sequence (DNA): TGTGCCAGCAGCTTAGTGCGACAAGGCGGTGGGGAGCTGTTTTTT.